This T cell receptor (beta chain) was recorded in a study of blood T cell repertoires in COVID-19. This CDR3 region has 14 residues. The germline CDR1 and CDR2 sequences are SGHTA and FQGTGA. The V segment lost 5 bases and the J segment 5 bases; nucleotides outside the gene matches: 2. The authors' processing: How many nucleated cells were present was estimated from reference gene primer amplification. The protocol was immunoSEQ multiplex PCR, while the TCRdb copy is restricted to in-frame clones and leaves out a portion. V and J calls and clone size are as listed in that table; D and trimming were resolved from the DNA. The sample yields 110,000 or so clones, about 85% seen once.

Sequenced sample: peripheral blood. The chain links TRBV7-3 to TRBJ2-1, with TRBD2 matching 11 bases. The clonotype was recovered from a man aged 35-49 years with acute or convalescent COVID-19. The CDR3 DNA reads TGTGCCAGCAGCGGTAGCGGGGGGGACAATGAGCAGTTCTTC. Encoded protein: CASSGSGGDNEQFF.